Presented here are 14 T cell receptor beta chains from one specimen sequenced in a study of T cells in Graves' hyperthyroidism and ophthalmopathy. RNA transcripts were the template for amplifying TCR beta CDR3 regions. The study used the HTBI primer set for a first-round RT-PCR of the TCR CDR3. Via MiXCR, TCRdb re-called the multiplex PCR reads, giving one row per CDR3 protein. The table lists 500,000 or so distinct CDR3 sequences, roughly a sixth of them singletons, with approximately 18% in the top ten. Sequenced input: blood. The receptors come from a woman between 18 and 29 years old with Graves' ophthalmopathy.

Comment on this clonotype: A much larger clone lies one base from this, so it may be a read error. The CDR3 DNA follows: TGTGCCAGCAGCCCCTCAGAGGGTGGTAAAGCTTTCTTT. This gives the protein CASSPSEGGKAFF. The chain couples TRBV7-3 to TRBJ1-1; D is unclear. Trimming shortened V by 5 bases and J by 9 bases, and 16 bases separated the two germline ends. The CDR3 runs 13 residues. CDR1 and CDR2 (germline): SGHTA, FQGTGA.

This chain links TRBV2 with TRBJ2-1, with a tentative D call TRBD2 (5 bases). The CDR3 sequence is 14 residues long. In germline, CDR1 is SNHLY, CDR2 FYNNEI. Trimming shortened V by 7 bases and J by 3 bases, and 13 bases separated the two germline ends. CDR3 in DNA: TGTGCCAGCACTTTCGAGCGGCTCTACAATGAGCAGTTCTTC. Its protein product is CASTFERLYNEQFF.

J is TRBJ2-1 and V is TRBV28; 8 positions match TRBD2. V lost 5 bases, J lost 9 bases, and 9 bases stayed unmatched. The CDR3 is 14 amino acids. Germline CDR1 is MDHEN and CDR2 is SYDVKM. DNA of the CDR3: TGTGCCAGCAGTGAATCCGGGACTAGAGTTGAGCAGTTCTTC. Its translation is CASSESGTRVEQFF. Supplemented by reference TRBV28 and TRBJ2-1, the full variable domain reads DVKVTQSSRYLVKRTGEKVFLECVQDMDHENMFWYRQDPGLGLRLIYFSYDVKMKEKGDIPEGYSVSREKKERFSLILESASTNQTSMYLCASSESGTRVEQFFGPGTRLTVL.

This clonotype has a handful of counts. This chain connects TRBV27 to TRBJ1-1; D is undetermined. There are 13 residues in the CDR3. V was clipped by 6 bases and J by 0 bases, with 8 bases between them. Germline CDR1 MNHEY, CDR2 SMNVEV (reference sequence). CDR3 in amino acids: CASRTKVNTEAFF. The CDR3 nucleotides are TGTGCCAGCAGAACCAAGGTGAACACTGAAGCTTTCTTT.

The chain joins TRBV28 to TRBJ1-2, with TRBD1 identical over 9 bases. V dropped 5 bases and J dropped 2; count of bases not matched to a gene: 3. The CDR3 is 14 amino acids. Germline CDR1 is MDHEN and CDR2 is SYDVKM. CDR3 bases: TGTGCCAGCAGTAACAGGGGGCCCAACTATGGCTACACCTTC. This encodes CASSNRGPNYGYTF.

This clonotype is a singleton in its sample. The chain carries TRBV5-5 and TRBJ2-4; 9 positions agree with TRBD1. This CDR3 contains 15 residues. Germline values: CDR1 SGHKS, CDR2 YYEKEE (reference sequence). Germline trimming cut 5 bases from V and 1 base from J; bases unmatched to any gene: 4. CDR3 sequence reads: CASRYGQGAKNIQYF. The CDR3 region has the DNA TGTGCCAGCAGATATGGACAGGGGGCCAAAAACATTCAGTACTTC.

A remark on this clonotype: This may arise from a read error, as a much more abundant clone is one base away. The gene calls are TRBV28 and TRBJ2-7; the D gene is possibly TRBD2 (5 bases). This CDR3 is 12 amino acids long. Germline CDR1 MDHEN, CDR2 SYDVKM. CDR3 DNA sequence: TGTACCAGCAGCGAGGGTTCCTACGAGCAGTACTTC. This codes for CTSSEGSYEQYF.

V gene TRBV9 combines with J gene TRBJ1-2, with TRBD1 as a possible D gene (6 bases). Germline V gene data show CDR1 as SGDLS and CDR2 as YYNGEE. The V gene lost 1 base and the J gene lost 0 bases, with 13 bases spanning the gap. This CDR3 spans 16 amino acids. The CDR3 loop reads CASSVPRGGSNYGYTF. As DNA, the CDR3 is TGTGCCAGCAGCGTACCCAGGGGAGGTTCTAACTATGGCTACACCTTC.

This clonotype occurred many times. The chain is built from TRBV20-1 and TRBJ2-5; no firm D call. CDR1 and CDR2 (germline): DFQATT, SNEGSKA (reference sequence). The CDR3 runs to 16 residues. Trimming took off 3 bases at V and 0 bases at J, with 17 bases between the two ends. As DNA, the CDR3 is TGCAGTGCTAGTACGTCGGCTATGGCAGACCAAGAGACCCAGTACTTC. Its translation: CSASTSAMADQETQYF.

Points on this clonotype: A much larger clone differs from this one at a single base, so this may be a read error. The CDR3 DNA sequence: TGTGCCAGCAGCCGTACAGGGGAGGCCCAAGAGACCCAGTACTTC. It specifies CASSRTGEAQETQYF. The chain carries TRBV7-3 and TRBJ2-5, with D tentatively TRBD1 (7 bases). The CDR3 sequence is 15 residues long. V was clipped by 5 bases and J by 1 base, with 14 bases between them. Germline V gene lookup returns CDR1 SGHTA and CDR2 FQGTGA.

This clonotype was counted at least ten times. This rearrangement joins TRBV28 to TRBJ2-7; 8 bases line up with TRBD1. The germline V gene has CDR1 MDHEN and CDR2 SYDVKM. The ends lost 1 base at V and 2 bases at J; junction bases unmatched: 7. The CDR3 runs 16 residues. The CDR3 sequence is CASSLSLTGVAYEQYF. CDR3 DNA: TGTGCCAGCAGTTTATCCCTGACAGGGGTGGCCTACGAGCAGTACTTC. Supplemented by reference TRBV28 and TRBJ2-7, the full variable domain reads DVKVTQSSRYLVKRTGEKVFLECVQDMDHENMFWYRQDPGLGLRLIYFSYDVKMKEKGDIPEGYSVSREKKERFSLILESASTNQTSMYLCASSLSLTGVAYEQYFGPGTRLTVT.

Worth noting for this clonotype: This sequence may be a read error, since a much larger clone differs from it by one base. The CDR3 ends on some other residue instead of the conserved phenylalanine or tryptophan, so this is likely a read error. The chain recombines TRBV7-9 with TRBJ2-7; no clear D gene. Trimming pared 5 bases from V and 3 bases from J, leaving 5 bases between. The CDR3 loop spans 11 amino acids. The germline gives CDR1 SEHNR, CDR2 FQNEAQ (reference sequence). In nucleotides, the CDR3 is TGTGCCAGCAGCGTTGGCTACGAGCAGTACCTC. Its protein product is CASSVGYEQYL.

At least ten counts were recorded for this clonotype. V gene TRBV20-1 combines with J gene TRBJ2-1; 11 nucleotides align to TRBD2. Germline loops: CDR1 DFQATT, CDR2 SNEGSKA (reference sequence). The CDR3 runs 16 residues. Losses at the gene ends were 0 bases for V and 5 bases for J; bases not matched to a gene: 6. The CDR3 is CSARDVRLAGNNEQFF. The DNA for the CDR3 is TGCAGTGCTAGAGATGTCCGACTAGCGGGGAACAATGAGCAGTTCTTC.

Concerning this clonotype: A much larger clone lies one base from this, so it may be a read error. This chain connects TRBV7-9 to TRBJ2-1, with 10 bases identical to TRBD2. The assigned J gene may be wrong: the sequence end matches TRBJ2-7 better. CDR3 length equals 16 residues. Germline V gives CDR1 SEHNR, CDR2 FQNEAQ (reference sequence). CDR3 sequence reads: CASSPPGLALNNEQYF. CDR3 nucleotide sequence: TGTGCCAGCAGCCCACCGGGACTAGCGCTCAACAATGAGCAGTACTTC.